These 3 T cell receptor beta chains were all obtained from the same sample, sequenced in a study of control samples from healthy donors and cancer patients. TCRdb keeps only in-frame clones here, not all; method: immunoSEQ multiplex PCR. Counted here are roughly 370,000 clones, around 90% occurring once; the ten biggest clones make up 5.5% to 8%. Input material: PBMCs. These receptors originate from a man in his forties with head and neck cancer.

This clone was picked up one time. The chain uses TRBV30 and TRBJ1-5, with 7 bases fitting TRBD1. Germline V gives CDR1 GTSNPN, CDR2 SVGIG (reference sequence). With 5 bases clipped from V and 6 bases from J, the junction kept 13 bases outside the gene matches. The CDR3 contains 15 residues. The CDR3 DNA reads as TGTGCCTGGGGAAATAGGCCAGGGGGAGGTCAGCCCCAGCATTTT. Protein: CAWGNRPGGGQPQHF. Based on the CDR3 plus reference TRBV30 and TRBJ1-5, the full variable domain is SQTIHQWPATLVQPVGSPLSLECTVEGTSNPNLYWYRQAAGRGLQLLFYSVGIGQISSEVPQNLSASRPQDRQFILSSKKLLLSDSGFYLCAWGNRPGGGQPQHFGDGTRLSIL.

The chain combines TRBV9 with TRBJ1-4; no reliable D call. Germline lookup yields CDR1 SGDLS and CDR2 YYNGEE. Trimming shortened V by 3 bases and J by 10 bases, and 19 bases separated the two germline ends. The CDR3 contains 15 residues. CDR3 residues: CASSAGPDSGGKLFF. CDR3 bases: TGTGCCAGCAGCGCTGGACCCGATTCGGGAGGAAAACTGTTTTTT. The full variable domain, with the rest looked up from reference TRBV9 and TRBJ1-4, is DSGVTQTPKHLITATGQRVTLRCSPRSGDLSVYWYQQSLDQGLQFLIQYYNGEERAKGNILERFSAQQFPDLHSELNLSSLELGDSALYFCASSAGPDSGGKLFFGSGTQLSVL.

To note about this clone: The same CDR3 also results from other DNA sequences found in this sample. This chain uses TRBV18 with TRBJ1-2; D is uncertain. The V end was cut by 3 bases, the J end by 2 bases, with 10 bases between. This CDR3 spans 14 amino acids. Germline CDR1 reads KGHSH; CDR2 reads LQKENI. The CDR3 reads CASSPGRRNYGYTF. CDR3 DNA sequence: TGTGCCAGCTCACCTGGACGGCGAAACTATGGCTACACCTTC.